This TCR beta chain was identified in a study of blood T cell repertoires in COVID-19. Study-level information: Samples taken during acute and convalescent COVID-19 were collected in the United States, Italy and Spain. T cells, B-cell-depleted T cells, or PBMCs provided the cDNA or gDNA that served as material.

Per the original data handling: Estimation of nucleated cell counts was performed using reference gene primer amplification. Repertoires were generated with immunoSEQ multiplex PCR, while TCRdb's copy carries only in-frame clones and drops some. That table gives V, J and clone size, and the DNA gave D and trimming. The profile shows 100,000 to 150,000 clones, around 74% of them singletons. The germline gives CDR1 LGHDT, CDR2 YNNKEL (reference sequence). This CDR3 comprises 13 residues. With 2 bases removed from V and 7 bases from J, the gap between germline ends came to 8 bases. The chain has TRBV3-1 (or the pseudogene TRBV3-2) and TRBJ1-4, with D possibly matching TRBD1 (5 bases). The clonotype comes from a man aged 55 to 70 with acute or convalescent COVID-19. Sequenced input: peripheral blood. The CDR3 reads CASSQRGGEKLFF. CDR3 nucleotide sequence: TGTGCCAGCAGCCAACGGGGGGGTGAAAAACTGTTTTTT.